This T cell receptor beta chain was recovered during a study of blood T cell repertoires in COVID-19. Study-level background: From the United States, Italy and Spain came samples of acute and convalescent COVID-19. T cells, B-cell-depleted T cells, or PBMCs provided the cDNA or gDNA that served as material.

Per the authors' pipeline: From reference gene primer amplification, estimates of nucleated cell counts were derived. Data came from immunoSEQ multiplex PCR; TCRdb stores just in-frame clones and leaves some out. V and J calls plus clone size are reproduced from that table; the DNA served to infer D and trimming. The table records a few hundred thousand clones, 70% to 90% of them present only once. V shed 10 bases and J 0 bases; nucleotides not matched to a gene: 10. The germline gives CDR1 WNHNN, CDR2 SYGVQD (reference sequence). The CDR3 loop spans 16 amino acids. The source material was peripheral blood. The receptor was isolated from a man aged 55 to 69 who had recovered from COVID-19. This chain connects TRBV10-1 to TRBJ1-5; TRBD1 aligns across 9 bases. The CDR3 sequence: CAKTKQGAHSNQPQHF. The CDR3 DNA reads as TGCGCCAAGACAAAACAGGGGGCACATAGCAATCAGCCCCAGCATTTT.